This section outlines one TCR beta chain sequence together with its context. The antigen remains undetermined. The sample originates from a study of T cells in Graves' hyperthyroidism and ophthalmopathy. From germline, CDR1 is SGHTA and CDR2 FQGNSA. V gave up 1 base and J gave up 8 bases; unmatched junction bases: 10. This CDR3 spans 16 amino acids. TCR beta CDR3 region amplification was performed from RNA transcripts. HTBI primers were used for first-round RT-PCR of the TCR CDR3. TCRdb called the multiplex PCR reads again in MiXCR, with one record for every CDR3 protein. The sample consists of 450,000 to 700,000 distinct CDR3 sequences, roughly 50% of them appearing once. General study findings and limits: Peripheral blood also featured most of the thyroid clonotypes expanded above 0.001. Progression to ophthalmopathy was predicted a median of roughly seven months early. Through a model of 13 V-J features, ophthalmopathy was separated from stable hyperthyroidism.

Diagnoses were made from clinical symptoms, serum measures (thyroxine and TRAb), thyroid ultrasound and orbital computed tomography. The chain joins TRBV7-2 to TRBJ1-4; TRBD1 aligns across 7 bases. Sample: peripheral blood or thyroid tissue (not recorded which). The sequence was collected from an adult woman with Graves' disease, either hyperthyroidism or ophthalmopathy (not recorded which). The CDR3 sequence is CASSLGLTGSREKLFF. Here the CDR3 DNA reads TGTGCCAGCAGCTTAGGTCTGACAGGGAGTCGGGAAAAACTGTTTTTT.